This TCR beta chain is drawn from a study of T cell responses to AZD1222 COVID-19 vaccine. Overall study context: Second-dose recipients at about 4 or about 12 weeks were treated as one pooled group.

This table comes from immunoSEQ multiplex PCR, and its TCRdb copy is limited to in-frame clones, with some not included. The data show some 86,000 clones, approximately 80% seen once. Of note for this clone: As yet, its antigen is unknown.

The J segment lost 4 bases and the V segment lost 5 bases, leaving 7 bases of the junction unmatched. CDR3 length: 15 residues. CDR1 and CDR2 from the germline V gene are KGHSH and LQKENI. Whole-study findings and limits: Clonal diversity may have been underestimated in mostly white British donors.

This rearrangement joins TRBV18 to TRBJ2-3; 9 bases are a match to TRBD1. The specimen was peripheral blood, collected on day 0 of AZD1222 vaccination. The TCR originated in an adult in good health. This CDR3 is CASSGDRARADTQYF. In nucleotides, the CDR3 is TGTGCCAGCTCAGGGGACAGGGCCCGCGCAGATACGCAGTATTTT. Drawing the rest from reference TRBV18 and TRBJ2-3, the complete variable domain is NAGVMQNPRHLVRRRGQEARLRCSPMKGHSHVYWYRQLPEEGLKFMVYLQKENIIDESGMPKERFSAEFPKEGPSILRIQQVVRGDSAAYFCASSGDRARADTQYFGPGTRLTVL.